This paragraph reports one T cell receptor beta chain. The sample is drawn from a study of blood T cell repertoires in COVID-19. The wider study: Material from acute and convalescent COVID-19 was sourced from the United States, Italy and Spain.

TCRdb's table, derived via immunoSEQ multiplex PCR, lists solely in-frame clones and lacks some. The sample has roughly 300,000 clones; over 75% are singletons. This CDR3 region has 14 residues. Germline V gene lookup returns CDR1 MNHEY and CDR2 SVGAGI. V was clipped by 6 bases and J by 4 bases, with 15 bases between them. The material sequenced was PBMCs or T cells enriched from blood (not recorded which). The sequence was obtained from a woman aged 18-30 years who had recovered from COVID-19. The J gene is TRBJ1-2, the V gene TRBV6-5; D perhaps matches TRBD1 (5 bases). Written as DNA, the CDR3 is TGTGCCAGCAGGCCAGGGCCCCTAGGCTATGGCTACACCTTC. This gives the protein CASRPGPLGYGYTF.